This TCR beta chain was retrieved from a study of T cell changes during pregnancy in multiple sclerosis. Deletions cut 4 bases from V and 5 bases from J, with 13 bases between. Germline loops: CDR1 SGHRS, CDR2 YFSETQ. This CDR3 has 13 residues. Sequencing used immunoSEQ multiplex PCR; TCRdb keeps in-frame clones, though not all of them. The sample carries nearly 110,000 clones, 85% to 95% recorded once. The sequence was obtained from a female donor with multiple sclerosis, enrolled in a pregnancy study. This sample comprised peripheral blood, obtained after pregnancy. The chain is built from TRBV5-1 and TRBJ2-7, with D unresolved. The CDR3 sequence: CASSNLNQDEQYF. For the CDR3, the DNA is TGCGCCAGCAGCAATCTTAACCAGGACGAGCAGTACTTC. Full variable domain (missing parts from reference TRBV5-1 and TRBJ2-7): KAGVTQTPRYLIKTRGQQVTLSCSPISGHRSVSWYQQTPGQGLQFLFEYFSETQRNKGNFPGRFSGRQFSNSRSEMNVSTLELGDSALYLCASSNLNQDEQYFGPGTRLTVT.